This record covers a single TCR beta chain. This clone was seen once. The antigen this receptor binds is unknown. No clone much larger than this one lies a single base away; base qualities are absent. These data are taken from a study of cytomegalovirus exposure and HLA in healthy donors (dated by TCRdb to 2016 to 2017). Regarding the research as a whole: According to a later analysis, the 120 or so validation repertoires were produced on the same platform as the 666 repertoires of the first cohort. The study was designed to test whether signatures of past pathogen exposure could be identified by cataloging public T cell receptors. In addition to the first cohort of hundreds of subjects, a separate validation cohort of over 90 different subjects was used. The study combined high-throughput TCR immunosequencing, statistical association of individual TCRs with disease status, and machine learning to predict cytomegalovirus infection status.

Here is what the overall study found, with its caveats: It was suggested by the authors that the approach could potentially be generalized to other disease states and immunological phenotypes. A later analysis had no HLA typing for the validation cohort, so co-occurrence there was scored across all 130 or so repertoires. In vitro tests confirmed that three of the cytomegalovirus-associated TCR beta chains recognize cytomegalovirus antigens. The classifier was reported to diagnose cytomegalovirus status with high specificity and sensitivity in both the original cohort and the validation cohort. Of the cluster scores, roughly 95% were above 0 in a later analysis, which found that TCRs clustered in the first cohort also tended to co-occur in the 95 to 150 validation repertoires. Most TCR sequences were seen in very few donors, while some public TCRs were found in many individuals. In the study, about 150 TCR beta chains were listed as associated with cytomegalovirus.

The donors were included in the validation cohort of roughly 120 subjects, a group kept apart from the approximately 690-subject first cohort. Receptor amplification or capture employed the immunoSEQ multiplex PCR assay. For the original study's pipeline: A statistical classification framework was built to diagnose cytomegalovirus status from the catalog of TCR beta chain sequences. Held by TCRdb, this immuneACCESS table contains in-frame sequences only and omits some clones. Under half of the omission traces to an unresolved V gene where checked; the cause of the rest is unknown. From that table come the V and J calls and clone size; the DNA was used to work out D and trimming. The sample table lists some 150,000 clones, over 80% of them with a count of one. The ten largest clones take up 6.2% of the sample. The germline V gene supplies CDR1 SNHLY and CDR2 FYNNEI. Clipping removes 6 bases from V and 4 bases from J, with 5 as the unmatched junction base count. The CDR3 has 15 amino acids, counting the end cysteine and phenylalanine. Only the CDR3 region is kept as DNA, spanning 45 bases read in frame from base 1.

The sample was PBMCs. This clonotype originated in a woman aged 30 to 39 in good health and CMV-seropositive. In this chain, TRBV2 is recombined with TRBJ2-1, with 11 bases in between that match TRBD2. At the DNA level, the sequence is TGTGCCAGCAGATCCGGGACTAGCGGTTACAATGAGCAGTTCTTC. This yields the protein CASRSGTSGYNEQFF.